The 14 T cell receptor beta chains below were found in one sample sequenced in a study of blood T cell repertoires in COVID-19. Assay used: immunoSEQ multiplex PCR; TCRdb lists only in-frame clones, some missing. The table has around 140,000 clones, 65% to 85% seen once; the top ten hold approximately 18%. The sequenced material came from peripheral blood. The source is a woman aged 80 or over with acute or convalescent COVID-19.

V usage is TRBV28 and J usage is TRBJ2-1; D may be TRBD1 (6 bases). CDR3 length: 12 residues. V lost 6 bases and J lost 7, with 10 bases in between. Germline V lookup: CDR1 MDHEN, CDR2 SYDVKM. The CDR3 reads CASRRGWNEQFF. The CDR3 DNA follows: TGTGCCAGCAGAAGGGGGTGGAATGAGCAGTTCTTC.

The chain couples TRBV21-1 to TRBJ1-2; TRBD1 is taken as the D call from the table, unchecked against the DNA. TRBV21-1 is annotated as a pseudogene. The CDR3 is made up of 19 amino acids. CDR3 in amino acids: CASRHPPRGRILSLYGYTF. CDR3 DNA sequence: TGTGCCAGCAGGCATCCCCCCAGGGGGCGCATCCTTTCTCTCTATGGCTACACCTTC.

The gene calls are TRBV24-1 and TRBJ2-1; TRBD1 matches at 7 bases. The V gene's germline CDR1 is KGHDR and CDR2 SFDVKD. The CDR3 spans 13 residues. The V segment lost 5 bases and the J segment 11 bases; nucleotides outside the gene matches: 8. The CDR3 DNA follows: TGTGCCACCAGTGCTAAATGGGACAGCCAGCAGTTCTTC. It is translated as CATSAKWDSQQFF.

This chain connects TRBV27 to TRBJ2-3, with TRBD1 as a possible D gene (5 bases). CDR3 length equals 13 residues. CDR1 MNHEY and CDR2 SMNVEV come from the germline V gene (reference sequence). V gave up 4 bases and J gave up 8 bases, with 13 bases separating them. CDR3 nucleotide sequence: TGTGCCAGCAGTTGGTATAGCCAGGGTACGCAGTATTTT. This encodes CASSWYSQGTQYF.

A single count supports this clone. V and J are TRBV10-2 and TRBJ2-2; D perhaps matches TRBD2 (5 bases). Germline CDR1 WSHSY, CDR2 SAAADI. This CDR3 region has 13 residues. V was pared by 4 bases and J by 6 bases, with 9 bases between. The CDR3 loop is CASSVGEPGELFF. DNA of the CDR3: TGCGCCAGCAGTGTCGGGGAACCCGGGGAGCTGTTTTTT.

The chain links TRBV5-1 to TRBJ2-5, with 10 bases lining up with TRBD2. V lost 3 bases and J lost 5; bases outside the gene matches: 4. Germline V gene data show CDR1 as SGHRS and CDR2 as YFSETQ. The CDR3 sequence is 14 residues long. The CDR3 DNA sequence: TGCGCCAGCAGCTCTAGCGGGAGAGTGGAGACCCAGTACTTC. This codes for CASSSSGRVETQYF.

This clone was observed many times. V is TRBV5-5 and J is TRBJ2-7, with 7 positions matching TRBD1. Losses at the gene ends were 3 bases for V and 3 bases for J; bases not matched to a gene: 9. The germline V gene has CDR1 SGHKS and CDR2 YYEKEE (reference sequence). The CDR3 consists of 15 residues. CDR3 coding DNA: TGTGCCAGCAGCTACCGGGACAGCGTAAGCTACGAGCAGTACTTC. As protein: CASSYRDSVSYEQYF.

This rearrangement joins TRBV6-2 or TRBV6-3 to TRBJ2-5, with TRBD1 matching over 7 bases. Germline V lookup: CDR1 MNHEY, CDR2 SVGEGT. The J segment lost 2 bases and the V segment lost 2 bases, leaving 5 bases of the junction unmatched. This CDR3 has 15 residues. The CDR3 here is CASSYRGLGQETQYF. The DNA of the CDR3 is TGTGCCAGCAGTTACAGGGGGCTCGGTCAAGAGACCCAGTACTTC.

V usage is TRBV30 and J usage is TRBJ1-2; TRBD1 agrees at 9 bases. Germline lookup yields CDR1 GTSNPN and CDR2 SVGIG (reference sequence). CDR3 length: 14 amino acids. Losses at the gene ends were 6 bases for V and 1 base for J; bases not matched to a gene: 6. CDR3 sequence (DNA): TGTGCCTGCCGATGGGACAGGGTTAACTATGGCTACACCTTC. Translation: CACRWDRVNYGYTF.

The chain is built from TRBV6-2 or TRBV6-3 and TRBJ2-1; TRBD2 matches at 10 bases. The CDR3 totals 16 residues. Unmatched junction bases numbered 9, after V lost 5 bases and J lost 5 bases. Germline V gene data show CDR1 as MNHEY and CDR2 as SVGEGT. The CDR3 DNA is TGTGCCAGCAGTAGGGGGGGCGGACTAGCGGACAATGAGCAGTTCTTC. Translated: CASSRGGGLADNEQFF.

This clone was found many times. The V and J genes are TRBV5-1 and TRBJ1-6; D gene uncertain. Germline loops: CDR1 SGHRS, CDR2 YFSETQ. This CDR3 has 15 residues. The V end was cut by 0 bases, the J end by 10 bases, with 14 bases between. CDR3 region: CASSLGTGSGSPLHF. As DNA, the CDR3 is TGCGCCAGCAGCTTGGGGACGGGGTCGGGCTCACCCCTCCACTTT. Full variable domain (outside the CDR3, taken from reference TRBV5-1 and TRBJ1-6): KAGVTQTPRYLIKTRGQQVTLSCSPISGHRSVSWYQQTPGQGLQFLFEYFSETQRNKGNFPGRFSGRQFSNSRSEMNVSTLELGDSALYLCASSLGTGSGSPLHFGNGTRLTVT.

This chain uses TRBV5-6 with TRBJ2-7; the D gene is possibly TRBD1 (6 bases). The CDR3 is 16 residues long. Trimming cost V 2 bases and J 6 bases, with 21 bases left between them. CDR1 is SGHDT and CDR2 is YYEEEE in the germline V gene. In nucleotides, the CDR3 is TGTGCCAGCAGCTTATCAGGGGCCGGCCTCTTTGCCGAGCAGTACTTC. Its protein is CASSLSGAGLFAEQYF.

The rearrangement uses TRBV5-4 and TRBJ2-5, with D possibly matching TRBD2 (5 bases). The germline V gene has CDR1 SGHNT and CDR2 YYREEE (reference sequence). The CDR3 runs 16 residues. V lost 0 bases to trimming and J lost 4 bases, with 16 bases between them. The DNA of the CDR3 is TGTGCCAGCAGCTTGGCCGCGGCACGAGCGGCAGAGACCCAGTACTTC. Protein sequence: CASSLAAARAAETQYF.

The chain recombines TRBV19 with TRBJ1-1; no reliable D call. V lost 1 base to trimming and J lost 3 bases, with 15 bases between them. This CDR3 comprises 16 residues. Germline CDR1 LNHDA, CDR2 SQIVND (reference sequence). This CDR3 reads CASSIGLTRKDTEAFF. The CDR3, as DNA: TGTGCCAGTAGTATAGGCCTGACTAGGAAGGACACTGAAGCTTTCTTT.